This T cell receptor (beta chain) stems from a study of cytomegalovirus exposure and HLA in healthy donors. Study-level findings and limits: What TCR beta sequences reportedly achieved was accurate prediction of HLA-A and HLA-B alleles in most subjects.

Primers included in the PCR were 60 Vbeta and 13 Jbeta primers. The data were produced by immunoSEQ multiplex PCR, yet TCRdb's version contains in-frame clones alone and is incomplete. The sample carries fewer than 120,000 clones, more than 70% recorded once. V lost 3 bases and J 0 bases, leaving 9 bases between the germline ends. Germline V gene data show CDR1 as SEHNR and CDR2 as FQNEAQ (reference sequence). This CDR3 spans 16 amino acids. In this sample, this clone turned up a few times. Its antigen remains unknown. Sequenced sample: PBMCs. This chain joins TRBV7-9 and TRBJ2-6; D not certain. This TCR derives from an older woman in good health and CMV-seropositive. This chain's CDR3 is CASSFTFSSGANVLTF. The CDR3 nucleotides are TGTGCCAGCAGCTTTACTTTTAGCTCTGGGGCCAACGTCCTGACTTTC.